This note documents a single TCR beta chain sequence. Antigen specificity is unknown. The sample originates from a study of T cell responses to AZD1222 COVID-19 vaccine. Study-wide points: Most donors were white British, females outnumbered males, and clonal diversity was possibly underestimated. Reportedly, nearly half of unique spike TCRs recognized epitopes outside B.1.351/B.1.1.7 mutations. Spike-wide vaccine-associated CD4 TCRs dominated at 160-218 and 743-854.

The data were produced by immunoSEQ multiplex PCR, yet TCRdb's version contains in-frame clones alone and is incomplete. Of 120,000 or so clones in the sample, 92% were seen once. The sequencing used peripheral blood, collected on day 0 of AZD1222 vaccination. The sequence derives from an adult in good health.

The CDR3 sequence: CASSSSSGNIQYF. The CDR3 DNA reads as TGTGCCAGCAGCTCGTCTTCGGGGAACATTCAGTACTTC. The chain recombines TRBV7-3 with TRBJ2-4, with a tentative D call TRBD2 (5 bases). V was clipped by 4 bases and J by 7 bases, with 11 bases between them. Germline V gene lookup returns CDR1 SGHTA and CDR2 FQGTGA. The CDR3 runs to 13 residues.